This T cell receptor beta chain comes out of a study of early T cells in non-severe SARS-CoV-2 infection. Turning to the study itself: Whole-blood bulk RNA, unsorted, was sequenced, and chains were unpaired.

MiXCR was run by TCRdb on the 5' RACE reads, yielding one entry per CDR3 protein. In the table there are approximately 69,000 distinct CDR3 sequences, around an eighth of which are singletons. This clonotype originated in an adult who was a healthcare worker with PCR-confirmed SARS-CoV-2 infection or an uninfected control (not recorded which). This material consisted of whole blood, taken at baseline.

In DNA, the CDR3 is TGCAGCGTTGGTCACAGCGAGCGCTATGGCTACACCTTC. It encodes CSVGHSERYGYTF. This sequence joins TRBV29-1 and TRBJ1-2; D is unresolved. CDR3 length: 13 residues. The V and J ends lost 4 bases and 4 bases respectively, with 13 bases between them. Per the germline V gene, CDR1 is SQVTM and CDR2 is ANQGSEA. The full variable domain, with the rest looked up from reference TRBV29-1 and TRBJ1-2, is SAVISQKPSRDICQRGTSLTIQCQVDSQVTMMFWYRQQPGQSLTLIATANQGSEATYESGFVIDKFPISRPNLTFSTLTVSNMSPEDSSIYLCSVGHSERYGYTFGSGTRLTVV.